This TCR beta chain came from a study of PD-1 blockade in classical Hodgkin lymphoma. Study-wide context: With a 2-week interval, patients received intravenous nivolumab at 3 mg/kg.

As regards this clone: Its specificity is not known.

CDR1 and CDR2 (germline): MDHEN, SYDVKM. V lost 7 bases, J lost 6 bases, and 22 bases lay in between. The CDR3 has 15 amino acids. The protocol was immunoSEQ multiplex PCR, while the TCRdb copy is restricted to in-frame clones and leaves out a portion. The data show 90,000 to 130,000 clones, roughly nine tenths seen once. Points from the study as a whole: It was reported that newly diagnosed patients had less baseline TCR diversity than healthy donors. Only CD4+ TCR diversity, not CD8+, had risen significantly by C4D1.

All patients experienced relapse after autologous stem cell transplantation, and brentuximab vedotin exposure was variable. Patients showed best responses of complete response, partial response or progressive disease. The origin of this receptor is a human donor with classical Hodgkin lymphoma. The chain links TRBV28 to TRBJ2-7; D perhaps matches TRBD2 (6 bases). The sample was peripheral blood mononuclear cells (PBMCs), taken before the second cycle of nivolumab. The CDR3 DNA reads TGTGCCAGCACGCCCCAGGGACTGCTAACCCCCGAGCAGTACTTC. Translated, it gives CASTPQGLLTPEQYF. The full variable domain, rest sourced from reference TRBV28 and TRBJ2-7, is DVKVTQSSRYLVKRTGEKVFLECVQDMDHENMFWYRQDPGLGLRLIYFSYDVKMKEKGDIPEGYSVSREKKERFSLILESASTNQTSMYLCASTPQGLLTPEQYFGPGTRLTVT.